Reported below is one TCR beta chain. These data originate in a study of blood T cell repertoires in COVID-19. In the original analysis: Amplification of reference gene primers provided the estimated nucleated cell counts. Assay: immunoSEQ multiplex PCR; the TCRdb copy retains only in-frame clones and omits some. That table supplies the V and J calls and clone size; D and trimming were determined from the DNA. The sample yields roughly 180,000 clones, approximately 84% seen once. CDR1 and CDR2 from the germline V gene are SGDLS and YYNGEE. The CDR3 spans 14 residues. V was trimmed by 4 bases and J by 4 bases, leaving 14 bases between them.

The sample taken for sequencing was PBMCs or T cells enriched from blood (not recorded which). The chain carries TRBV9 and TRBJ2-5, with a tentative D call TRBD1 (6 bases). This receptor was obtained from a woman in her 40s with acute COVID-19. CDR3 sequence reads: CASSPSGGGETQYF. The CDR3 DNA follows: TGTGCCAGCAGCCCCAGTGGGGGCGGAGAGACCCAGTACTTC.